This entry is about one T cell receptor (beta chain). This record comes from a study of blood T cell repertoires in COVID-19. Study members were between about 18 and 95 years old and lived in 24 US regions. Cohort 3 donors counted as recovered after two negative PCRs, clearance, or resolved symptoms. V lost 8 bases to trimming and J lost 3 bases; unmatched junction nucleotides: 4. Germline V gene sequence: CDR1 LNHDA, CDR2 SQIVND (reference sequence). The CDR3 runs 13 residues. Profiling relied on immunoSEQ multiplex PCR, and the TCRdb table lists in-frame clones only, not all of them. The sample shows approximately 300,000 clones, 70% to 90% of them seen only once.

The genes are TRBV19 and TRBJ2-7, with 10 bases matching TRBD2. The source material was PBMCs or T cells enriched from blood (not recorded which). The sequence derives from a woman aged 25 to 39 who had recovered from COVID-19. This chain's CDR3 is CASGKRGGYEQYF. CDR3 in DNA: TGTGCCAGTGGAAAGCGGGGGGGCTACGAGCAGTACTTC.